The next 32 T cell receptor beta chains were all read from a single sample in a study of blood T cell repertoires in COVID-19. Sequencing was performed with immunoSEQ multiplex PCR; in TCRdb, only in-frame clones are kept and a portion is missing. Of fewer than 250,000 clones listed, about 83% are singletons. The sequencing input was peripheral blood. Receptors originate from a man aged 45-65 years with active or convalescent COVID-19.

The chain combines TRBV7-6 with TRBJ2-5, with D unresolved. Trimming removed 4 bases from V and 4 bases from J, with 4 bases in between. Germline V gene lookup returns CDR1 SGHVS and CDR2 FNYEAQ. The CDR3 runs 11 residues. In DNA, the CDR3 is TGTGCCAGCAGCTCCGGAGAGACCCAGTACTTC. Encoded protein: CASSSGETQYF.

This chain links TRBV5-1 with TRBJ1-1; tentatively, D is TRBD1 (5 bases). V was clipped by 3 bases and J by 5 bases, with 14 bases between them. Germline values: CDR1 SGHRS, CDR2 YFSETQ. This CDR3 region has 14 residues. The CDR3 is CASSSPAGGTEAFF. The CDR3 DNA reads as TGCGCCAGCAGCTCCCCAGCGGGGGGGACTGAAGCTTTCTTT.

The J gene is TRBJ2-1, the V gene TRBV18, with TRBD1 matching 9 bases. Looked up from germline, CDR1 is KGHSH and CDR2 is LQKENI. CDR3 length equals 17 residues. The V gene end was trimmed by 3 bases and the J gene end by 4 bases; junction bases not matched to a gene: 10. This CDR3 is CASSPFPGQGYYNEQFF. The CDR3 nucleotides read TGTGCCAGCTCACCGTTTCCGGGACAGGGATATTACAATGAGCAGTTCTTC.

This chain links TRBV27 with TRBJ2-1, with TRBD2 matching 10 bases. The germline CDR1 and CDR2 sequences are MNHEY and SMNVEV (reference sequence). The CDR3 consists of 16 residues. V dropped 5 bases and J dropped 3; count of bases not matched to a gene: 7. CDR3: CASSLGVAGGYNEQFF. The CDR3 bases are TGTGCCAGCAGTCTGGGGGTAGCGGGAGGCTACAATGAGCAGTTCTTC.

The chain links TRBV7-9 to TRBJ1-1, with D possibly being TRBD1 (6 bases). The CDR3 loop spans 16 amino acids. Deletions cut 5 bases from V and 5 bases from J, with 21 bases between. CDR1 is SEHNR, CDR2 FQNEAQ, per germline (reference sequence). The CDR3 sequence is CASSTTGHRLSTEAFF. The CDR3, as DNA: TGTGCCAGCAGCACTACGGGACACCGTCTCTCAACTGAAGCTTTCTTT.

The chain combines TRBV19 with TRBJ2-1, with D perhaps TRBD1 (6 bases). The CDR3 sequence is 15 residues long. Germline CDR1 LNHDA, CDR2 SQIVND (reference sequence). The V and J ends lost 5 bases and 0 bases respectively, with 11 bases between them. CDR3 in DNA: TGTGCCAGTAGTTTACAGGGTCCCTCCTACAATGAGCAGTTCTTC. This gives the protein CASSLQGPSYNEQFF.

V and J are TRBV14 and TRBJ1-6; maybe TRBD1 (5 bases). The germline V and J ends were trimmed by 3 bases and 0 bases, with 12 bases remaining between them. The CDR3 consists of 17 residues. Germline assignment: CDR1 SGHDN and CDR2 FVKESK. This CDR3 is CASSQSQETSYNSPLHF. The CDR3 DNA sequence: TGTGCCAGCAGCCAGTCACAGGAGACCTCCTATAATTCACCCCTCCACTTT.

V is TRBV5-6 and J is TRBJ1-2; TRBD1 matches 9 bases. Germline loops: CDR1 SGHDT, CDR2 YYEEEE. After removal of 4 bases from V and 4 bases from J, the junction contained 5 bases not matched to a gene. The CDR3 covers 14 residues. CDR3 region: CASSVGTGIYGYTF. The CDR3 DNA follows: TGTGCCAGCAGCGTCGGGACAGGGATCTATGGCTACACCTTC.

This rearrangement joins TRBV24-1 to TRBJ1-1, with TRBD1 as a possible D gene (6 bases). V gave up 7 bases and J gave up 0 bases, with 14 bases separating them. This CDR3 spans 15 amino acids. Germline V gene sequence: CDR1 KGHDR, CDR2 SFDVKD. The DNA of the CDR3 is TGTGCCACCAGCGGTACAGGGCGGATGAACACTGAAGCTTTCTTT. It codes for CATSGTGRMNTEAFF.

CDR3 bases: TGTGCCAGTAGTATAGAACTAACGCTTACTAACTATGGCTACACCTTC. As protein: CASSIELTLTNYGYTF. The rearrangement links TRBV19 to TRBJ1-2; D not resolved. CDR3 length: 16 residues. The ends were cut back, 0 bases at V and 0 bases at J, with 11 bases in the middle. Germline-derived CDR1 and CDR2 are LNHDA and SQIVND (reference sequence).

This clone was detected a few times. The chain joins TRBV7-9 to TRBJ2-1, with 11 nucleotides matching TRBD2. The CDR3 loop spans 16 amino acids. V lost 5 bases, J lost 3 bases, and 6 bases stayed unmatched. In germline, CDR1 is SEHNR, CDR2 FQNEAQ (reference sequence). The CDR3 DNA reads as TGTGCCAGCAGCACCCGACTAGCGGGGCTCTACAATGAGCAGTTCTTC. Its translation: CASSTRLAGLYNEQFF. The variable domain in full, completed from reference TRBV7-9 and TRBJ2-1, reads DTGVSQNPRHKITKRGQNVTFRCDPISEHNRLYWYRQTLGQGPEFLTYFQNEAQLEKSRLLSDRFSAERPKGSFSTLEIQRTEQGDSAMYLCASSTRLAGLYNEQFFGPGTRLTVL.

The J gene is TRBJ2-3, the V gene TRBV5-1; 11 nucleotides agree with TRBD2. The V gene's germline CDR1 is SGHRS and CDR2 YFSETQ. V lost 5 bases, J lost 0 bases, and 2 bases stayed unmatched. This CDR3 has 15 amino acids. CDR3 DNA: TGCGCCAGCAGGGTAGCGGGAGGGAGCACAGATACGCAGTATTTT. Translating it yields CASRVAGGSTDTQYF.

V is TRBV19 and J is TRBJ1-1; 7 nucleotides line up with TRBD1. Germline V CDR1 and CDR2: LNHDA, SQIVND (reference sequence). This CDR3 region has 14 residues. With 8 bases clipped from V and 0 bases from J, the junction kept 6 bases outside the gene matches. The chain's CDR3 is CASAKGAVNTEAFF. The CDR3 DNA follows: TGTGCCAGTGCCAAGGGGGCGGTGAACACTGAAGCTTTCTTT.

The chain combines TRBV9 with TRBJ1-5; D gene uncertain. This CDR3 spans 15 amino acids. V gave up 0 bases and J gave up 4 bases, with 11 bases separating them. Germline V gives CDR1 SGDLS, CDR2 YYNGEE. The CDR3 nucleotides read TGTGCCAGCAGCGTAGTCCGCGAGGCTAATCAGCCCCAGCATTTT. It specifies CASSVVREANQPQHF.

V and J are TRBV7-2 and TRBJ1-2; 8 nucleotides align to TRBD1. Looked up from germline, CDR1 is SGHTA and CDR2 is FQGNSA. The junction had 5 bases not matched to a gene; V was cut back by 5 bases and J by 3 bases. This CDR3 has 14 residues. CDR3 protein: CASSTQGADYGYTF. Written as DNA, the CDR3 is TGTGCCAGCAGCACCCAGGGGGCGGACTATGGCTACACCTTC.

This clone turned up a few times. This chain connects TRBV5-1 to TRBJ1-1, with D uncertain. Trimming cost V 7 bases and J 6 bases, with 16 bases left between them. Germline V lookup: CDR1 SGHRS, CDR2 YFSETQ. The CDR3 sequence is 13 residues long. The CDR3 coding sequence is TGCGCCAGCGATCCCCGGGTTCTCGCTGAAGCTTTCTTT. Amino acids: CASDPRVLAEAFF.

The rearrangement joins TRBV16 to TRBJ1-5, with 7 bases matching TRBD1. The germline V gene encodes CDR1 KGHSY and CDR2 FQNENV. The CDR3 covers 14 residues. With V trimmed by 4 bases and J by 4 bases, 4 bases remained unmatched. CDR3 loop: CASSLGQVNQPQHF. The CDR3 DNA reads TGTGCCAGCAGCCTAGGACAGGTTAATCAGCCCCAGCATTTT. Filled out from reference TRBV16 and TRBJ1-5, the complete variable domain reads GEEVAQTPKHLVRGEGQKAKLYCAPIKGHSYVFWYQQVLKNEFKFLISFQNENVFDETGMPKERFSAKCLPNSPCSLEIQATKLEDSAVYFCASSLGQVNQPQHFGDGTRLSIL.

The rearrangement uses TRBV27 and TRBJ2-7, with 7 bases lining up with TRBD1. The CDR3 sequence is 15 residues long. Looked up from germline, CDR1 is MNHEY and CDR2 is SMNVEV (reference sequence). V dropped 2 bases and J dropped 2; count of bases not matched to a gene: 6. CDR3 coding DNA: TGTGCCAGCAGTTTAGCCCCGGGACAGACCTACGAGCAGTACTTC. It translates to CASSLAPGQTYEQYF.

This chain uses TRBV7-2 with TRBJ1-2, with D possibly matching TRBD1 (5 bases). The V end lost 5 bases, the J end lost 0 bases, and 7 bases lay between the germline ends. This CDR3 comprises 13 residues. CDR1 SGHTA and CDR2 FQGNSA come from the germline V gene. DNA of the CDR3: TGTGCCAGCAGCCCGGACACTAACTATGGCTACACCTTC. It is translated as CASSPDTNYGYTF.

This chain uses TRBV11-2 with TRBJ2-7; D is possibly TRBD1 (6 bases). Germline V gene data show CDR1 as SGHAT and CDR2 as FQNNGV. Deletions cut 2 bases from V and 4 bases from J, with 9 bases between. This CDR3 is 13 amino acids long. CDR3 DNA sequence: TGTGCCAGCAGCTTACGACAGGAGTACGAGCAGTACTTC. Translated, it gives CASSLRQEYEQYF.

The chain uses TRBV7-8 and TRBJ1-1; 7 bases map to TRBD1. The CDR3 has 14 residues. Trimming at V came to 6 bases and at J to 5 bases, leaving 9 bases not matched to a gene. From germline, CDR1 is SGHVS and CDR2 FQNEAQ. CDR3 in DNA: TGTGCCAGCAGTTCCGGGACAGTGGGGACTGAAGCTTTCTTT. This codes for CASSSGTVGTEAFF. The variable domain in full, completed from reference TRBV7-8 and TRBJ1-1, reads GAGVSQSPRYKVAKRGQDVALRCDPISGHVSLFWYQQALGQGPEFLTYFQNEAQLDKSGLPSDRFFAERPEGSVSTLKIQRTQQEDSAVYLCASSSGTVGTEAFFGQGTRLTVV.

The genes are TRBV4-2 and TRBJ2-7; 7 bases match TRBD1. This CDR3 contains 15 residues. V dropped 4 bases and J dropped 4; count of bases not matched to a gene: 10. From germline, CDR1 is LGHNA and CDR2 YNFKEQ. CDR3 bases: TGTGCCAGCAGCCTGTCGACAGGGCTTGGGTACGAGCAGTACTTC. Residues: CASSLSTGLGYEQYF.

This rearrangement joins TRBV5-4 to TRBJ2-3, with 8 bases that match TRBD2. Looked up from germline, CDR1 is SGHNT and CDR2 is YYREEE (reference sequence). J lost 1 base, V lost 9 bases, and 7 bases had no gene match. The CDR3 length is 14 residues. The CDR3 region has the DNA TGTGCCACCCTAGCGCGGGGGGGCACAGATACGCAGTATTTT. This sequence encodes CATLARGGTDTQYF.

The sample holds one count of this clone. In DNA, the CDR3 is TGTGCCAGCAGTCGGAGCTCTGGAAACACCATATATTTT. This codes for CASSRSSGNTIYF. The rearrangement joins TRBV28 to TRBJ1-3; no clear D gene. V was cut by 5 bases and J by 0 bases, with 5 bases left in between. The germline CDR1 and CDR2 sequences are MDHEN and SYDVKM. This CDR3 is 13 amino acids long.

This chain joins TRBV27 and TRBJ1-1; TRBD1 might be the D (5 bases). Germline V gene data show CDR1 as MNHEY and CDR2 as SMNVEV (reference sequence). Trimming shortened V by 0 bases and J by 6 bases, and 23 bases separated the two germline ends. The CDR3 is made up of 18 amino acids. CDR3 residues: CASSLSDSPAWGGAEAFF. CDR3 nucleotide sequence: TGTGCCAGCAGTTTATCGGATTCTCCCGCCTGGGGGGGTGCTGAAGCTTTCTTT.

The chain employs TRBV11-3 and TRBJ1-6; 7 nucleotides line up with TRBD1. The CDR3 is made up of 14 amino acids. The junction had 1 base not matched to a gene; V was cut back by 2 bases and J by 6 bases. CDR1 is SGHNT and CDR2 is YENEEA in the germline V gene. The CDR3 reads CASSLRGPNSPLHF. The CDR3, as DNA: TGTGCCAGCAGCTTAAGGGGGCCTAATTCACCCCTCCACTTT.

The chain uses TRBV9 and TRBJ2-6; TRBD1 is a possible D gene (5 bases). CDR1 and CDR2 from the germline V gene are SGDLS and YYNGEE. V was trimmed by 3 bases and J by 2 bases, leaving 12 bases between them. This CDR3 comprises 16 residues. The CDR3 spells CASSAQGAAGANVLTF. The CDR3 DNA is TGTGCCAGCAGCGCCCAGGGTGCCGCTGGGGCCAACGTCCTGACTTTC.

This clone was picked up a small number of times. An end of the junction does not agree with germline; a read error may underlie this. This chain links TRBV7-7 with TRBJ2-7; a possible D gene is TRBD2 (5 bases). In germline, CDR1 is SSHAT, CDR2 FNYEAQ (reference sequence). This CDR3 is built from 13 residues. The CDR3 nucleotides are TGTGCTAGCAGCTTGGGAGTGGCCTACGAGCAGTACTTC. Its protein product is CASSLGVAYEQYF.

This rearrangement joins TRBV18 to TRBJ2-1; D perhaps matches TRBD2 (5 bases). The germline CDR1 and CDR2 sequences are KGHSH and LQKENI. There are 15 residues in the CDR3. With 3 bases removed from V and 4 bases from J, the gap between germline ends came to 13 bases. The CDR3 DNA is TGTGCCAGCTCACCGAGCGGCCAGGTTTACAATGAGCAGTTCTTC. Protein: CASSPSGQVYNEQFF.

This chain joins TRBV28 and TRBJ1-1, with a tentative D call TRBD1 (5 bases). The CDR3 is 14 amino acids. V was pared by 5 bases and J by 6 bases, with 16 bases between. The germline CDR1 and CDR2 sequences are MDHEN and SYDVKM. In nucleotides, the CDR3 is TGTGCCAGCAGTCTAGGGGTCTCCTCCGCTGAAGCTTTCTTT. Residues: CASSLGVSSAEAFF.

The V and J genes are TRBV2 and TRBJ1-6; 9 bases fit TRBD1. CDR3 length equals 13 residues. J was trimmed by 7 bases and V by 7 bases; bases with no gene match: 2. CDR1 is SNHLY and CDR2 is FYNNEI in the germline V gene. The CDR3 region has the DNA TGTGCCAGCATGGGGACAGGGAATTCACCCCTCCACTTT. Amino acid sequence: CASMGTGNSPLHF. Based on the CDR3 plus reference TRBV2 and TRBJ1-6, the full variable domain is EPEVTQTPSHQVTQMGQEVILRCVPISNHLYFYWYRQILGQKVEFLVSFYNNEISEKSEIFDDQFSVERPDGSNFTLKIRSTKLEDSAMYFCASMGTGNSPLHFGNGTRLTVT.

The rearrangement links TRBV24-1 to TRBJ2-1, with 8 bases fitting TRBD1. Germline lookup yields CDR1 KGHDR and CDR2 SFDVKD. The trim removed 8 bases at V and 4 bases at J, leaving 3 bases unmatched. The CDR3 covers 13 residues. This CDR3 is CATKQGAYNEQFF. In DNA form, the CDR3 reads TGTGCCACCAAGCAGGGGGCTTACAATGAGCAGTTCTTC.